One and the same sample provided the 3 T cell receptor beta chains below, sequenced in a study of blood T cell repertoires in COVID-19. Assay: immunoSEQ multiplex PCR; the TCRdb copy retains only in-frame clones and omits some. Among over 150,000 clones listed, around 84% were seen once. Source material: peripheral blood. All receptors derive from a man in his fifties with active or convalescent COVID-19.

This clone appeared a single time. CDR3 bases: TGTGCCAGCAGCTTCGGACAGGGTGGTTGGGGTCTTTCACCCCTCCACTTT. Encoded protein: CASSFGQGGWGLSPLHF. The chain employs TRBV7-9 and TRBJ1-6; 8 nucleotides agree with TRBD1. After removal of 3 bases from V and 9 bases from J, the junction contained 13 bases not matched to a gene. Germline V gene data show CDR1 as SEHNR and CDR2 as FQNEAQ (reference sequence). The CDR3 is made up of 17 amino acids.

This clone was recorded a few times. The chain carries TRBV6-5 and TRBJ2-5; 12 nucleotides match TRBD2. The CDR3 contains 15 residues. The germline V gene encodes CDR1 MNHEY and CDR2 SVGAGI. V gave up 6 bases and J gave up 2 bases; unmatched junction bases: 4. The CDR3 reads CASRRLAGAQETQYF. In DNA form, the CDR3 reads TGTGCCAGCAGGCGACTAGCGGGGGCTCAAGAGACCCAGTACTTC.

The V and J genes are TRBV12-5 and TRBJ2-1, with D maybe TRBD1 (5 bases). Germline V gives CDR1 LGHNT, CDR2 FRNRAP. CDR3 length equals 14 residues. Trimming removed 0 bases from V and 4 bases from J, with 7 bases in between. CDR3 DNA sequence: TGTGCTAGTGGTTTGGTAGACAGTTACAATGAGCAGTTCTTC. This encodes CASGLVDSYNEQFF.